This T cell receptor beta chain comes out of a study of T cells in Graves' hyperthyroidism and ophthalmopathy. Study-level findings and limits: Blood also carried most thyroid clonotypes expanded above 0.001. The model identified upcoming ophthalmopathy a median roughly 6.5 months ahead of onset. A 13 V-J model separated ophthalmopathy from stable hyperthyroidism.

Patients were excluded for uncontrolled infection, other autoimmune disease, pregnancy or lactation. Turning to this clonotype: Its antigen is unidentified.

The TCR beta CDR3 regions underwent amplification using RNA transcripts as the source. HTBI primers drove first-round RT-PCR of the TCR CDR3. TCRdb passed the multiplex PCR reads through MiXCR, listing each CDR3 protein once. This table holds 500,000 to 600,000 distinct CDR3 sequences, around 46% found once. Germline CDR1 SGHTA, CDR2 FQGNSA. CDR3 size: 13 residues. Trimming took off 11 bases at V and 2 bases at J, with 15 bases between the two ends. This rearrangement joins TRBV7-2 to TRBJ2-5; D tentatively reads TRBD1 or TRBD2 (5 bases each). The specimen was peripheral blood or thyroid tissue (not recorded which). The receptor's source is an adult woman with Graves' disease, either hyperthyroidism or ophthalmopathy (not recorded which). CDR3 amino acids: CASGRTGQETQYF. In DNA form, the CDR3 reads TGTGCCTCGGGACGGACGGGGCAAGAGACCCAGTACTTC.